This is a list of T cell receptor beta chains from one sample in a study of post-analysis software for immune sequencing data. TCRdb re-called the PCR reads through MiXCR, storing one row per CDR3 protein. The table has 650,000 to 900,000 distinct CDR3 sequences, around 45% seen once. Material: blood. All receptors come from a girl aged 10 to 17 with multiple sclerosis. CDR3s include the opening cysteine and the closing phenylalanine or tryptophan. The D gene is left open where the match is weak. Part of the rows lack a size; the others show once, few, many or a class for expanded clones.

-	TRBV6-2/TRBV6-3	TRBJ2-5	11	-	TGTGCCAGCAGTCCCTTCTACGGGCAGTACTTC	CASSPFYGQYF
once	TRBV20-1	TRBJ1-1	16	-	TGCAGTGCCCCGCGGGAGGTAGGACTCTTAGACACTGAAGCTTTCTTT	CSAPREVGLLDTEAFF
-	TRBV28	TRBJ2-3	15	-	TGTGCCACCCTAAGGGACGGTACTAGCACAGATACGCAGTATTTT	CATLRDGTSTDTQYF
-	TRBV4-2	TRBJ2-1	16	TRBD1	TGTACCAGCAGCCATCCGGGACAGGGGTCGTACAATGAGCAGTTCTTC	CTSSHPGQGSYNEQFF
-	TRBV6-5	TRBJ1-1	18	-	TGTGCCAGCAGTTACGCGGGCCAGACTATACAGAGGAGGGCTGAAGCTTTCTTT	CASSYAGQTIQRRAEAFF
few	TRBV7-2	TRBJ2-7	15	TRBD1	TGTGCCAGCAGCTTAGCGCTAGGGACAGCCTACGAGCAGTACTTC	CASSLALGTAYEQYF
-	TRBV20-1	TRBJ2-7	15	-	TGCAGTGCTAGAGATCTCCACGGCCACTCCTACGAGCAGTACTTC	CSARDLHGHSYEQYF
-	TRBV5-4	TRBJ2-5	14	TRBD1	TGTGCCAGCAGCTTGAGTGAGGGACAGGGCCAGCAGTACTTC	CASSLSEGQGQQYF
once	TRBV5-1	TRBJ2-7	14	-	TGCGCCGGCAGCTTAGACTTTAGCTCCTACGAGCAGTACTTC	CAGSLDFSSYEQYF
once	TRBV28	TRBJ2-7	15	-	TGTGCCAGCAGTTCCCGGGCGCTCAGCTCCTACGAGCAGTACTTC	CASSSRALSSYEQYF
-	TRBV27	TRBJ2-5	15	-	TGTGCCAGCAGTGAGGGACCGGGGCTCCCAGAGACCCAGTACTTC	CASSEGPGLPETQYF
-	TRBV12-3/TRBV12-4	TRBJ1-5	12	-	TGTGCCAGCAGTTTAGGGGGAGGTTCCCAGCATTTT	CASSLGGGSQHF
few	TRBV12-3/TRBV12-4	TRBJ1-2	15	-	TGTGCCAGCAGTTTAGGTGGCCCGGCGGCCTATGGCTACACCTTC	CASSLGGPAAYGYTF
-	TRBV7-6	TRBJ2-1	15	TRBD2	TGTGCCAGCAGCCCCAATGGGGGGGATAGGTATGAGCAGTTCTTC	CASSPNGGDRYEQFF
-	TRBV21-1	TRBJ2-1	14	-	TGTGCCAGCGACCCTAGCGGGCCCTACAATGAGCAGTTCTTC	CASDPSGPYNEQFF
few	TRBV29-1	TRBJ2-1	11	-	TGCAGCGTTAGCCCCAACAATGAGCAGTTCTTC	CSVSPNNEQFF
-	TRBV12-5	TRBJ2-5	13	-	TGTGCTAGTGGTTTGGGGCGGGGCGGGACCCAGTACTTC	CASGLGRGGTQYF
-	TRBV4-3	TRBJ2-3	16	-	TGCGCCAGCAGCCAAATGACAGGCCGAGGTACAGATACGCAGTATTTT	CASSQMTGRGTDTQYF
few	TRBV15	TRBJ1-2	16	-	TGTGCCACCAGCAGATCCCAGGACCCGGGGGCGGAGGGCTACACCTTC	CATSRSQDPGAEGYTF
once	TRBV4-2	TRBJ1-2	15	-	TGTGCCAGCAGCCCCGACGGGGATGGCGACTATGGCTACACCTTC	CASSPDGDGDYGYTF
once	TRBV5-1	TRBJ2-5	14	-	TGCGCCAGCAGCAACGGACTCAACCAAGAGACCCAGTACTTC	CASSNGLNQETQYF
-	TRBV29-1	TRBJ2-3	16	-	TGCAGCGTTGTCTTGGGACACCGCCAAAGCACAGATACGCAGTATTTT	CSVVLGHRQSTDTQYF
-	TRBV12-5	TRBJ2-2	16	-	TGTGCTAGTGGTTTGTCCCCCGGGGGGAACACCGGGGAGCTGTTTTTT	CASGLSPGGNTGELFF
-	TRBV20-1	TRBJ2-4	14	TRBD2	TGCAGTGCCAAACCGGGACTAGTTCTAAACATTCAGTACTTC	CSAKPGLVLNIQYF
few	TRBV10-3	TRBJ1-2	15	-	TGTGCCATCAGTGGGGATCTAGCCCTTAACTATGGCTACACCTTC	CAISGDLALNYGYTF
few	TRBV10-3	TRBJ2-7	14	TRBD2	TGTGCCATCAGAAATAGCGGGAGGAGCTACGAGCAGTACTTC	CAIRNSGRSYEQYF